A selection of T cell receptor beta chains follows, all from one sample in a study of blood T cell repertoires in COVID-19. Only in-frame clones appear in the TCRdb table, and some are missing; sequencing was by immunoSEQ multiplex PCR. The sample lists 120,000 to 150,000 clones; around 80% were seen once. Input material: peripheral blood. These receptors came from a woman aged 50 to 65 in a cohort sampled during active or convalescent COVID-19. Each CDR3 is given with its conserved first and last residue. Each record gives: J gene, V gene, CDR3 protein.

TRBJ1-6,TRBV6-1,CASSVQQGRSYNSPLHF
TRBJ2-7,TRBV5-1,CASSRLGGGHEQYF
TRBJ1-6,TRBV2,CARNQGLGYNSPLHF
TRBJ2-1,TRBV2,CASMKAGGIDEQFF
TRBJ2-2,TRBV27,CASSATRTGAGTGELFF
TRBJ1-2,TRBV19,CASSIFGGSGYTF
TRBJ2-3,TRBV10-3,CAISLAALTDTQYF
TRBJ1-1,TRBV7-9,CASSGGTENTEAFF
TRBJ1-5,TRBV7-9,CASSLASDQPQHF
TRBJ2-1,TRBV5-6,CASSPLAGVYNEQFF
TRBJ1-2,TRBV30,CAWSSQINNYGYTF
TRBJ2-3,TRBV5-4,CAEGQRVTDTQYF
TRBJ2-7,TRBV10-2,CASSEPSGYTYEQYF
TRBJ1-5,TRBV12-3/TRBV12-4,CASSLQGNQPQHF
TRBJ1-1,TRBV7-8,CASSPVRPLAGRNTEAFF
TRBJ1-1,TRBV6-6,CASNRGTTEAFF
TRBJ1-5,TRBV20-1,CSASYRGLNQPQHF
TRBJ1-6,TRBV6-6,CASRASTGSPLHF
TRBJ2-1,TRBV7-2,CAGGTGFHEQFF
TRBJ1-2,TRBV5-1,CASSSGTDSYGYTF
TRBJ2-3,TRBV10-2,CASRGFLARTDTQYF
TRBJ2-5,TRBV7-9,CASSPTWTDLKNLPYF
TRBJ1-1,TRBV24-1,CATSEEKTDRMNTEAFF
TRBJ1-2,TRBV15,CATSRDWSANHYGYTF
TRBJ2-5,TRBV2,CASSVTAGTQYF
TRBJ1-6,TRBV6-1,CASSETLTGTGSSYNSPLHF
TRBJ1-3,TRBV6-5,CASTRRGNSGNTIYF
TRBJ1-5,TRBV2,CASSDQADSNQPQHF
TRBJ2-1,TRBV7-2,CASSRRQGRAYNEQFF
TRBJ2-3,TRBV5-6,CASSLLQRGRTDTQYF
TRBJ2-7,TRBV4-1,CASSQVEQGVSTIPYEQYF
TRBJ1-4,TRBV3-1/TRBV3-2,CASSARTGTNEKLFF
TRBJ2-1,TRBV4-2,CASSRQPSDNEQFF
TRBJ1-5,TRBV7-8,CASSSGQGEDSNQPQHF